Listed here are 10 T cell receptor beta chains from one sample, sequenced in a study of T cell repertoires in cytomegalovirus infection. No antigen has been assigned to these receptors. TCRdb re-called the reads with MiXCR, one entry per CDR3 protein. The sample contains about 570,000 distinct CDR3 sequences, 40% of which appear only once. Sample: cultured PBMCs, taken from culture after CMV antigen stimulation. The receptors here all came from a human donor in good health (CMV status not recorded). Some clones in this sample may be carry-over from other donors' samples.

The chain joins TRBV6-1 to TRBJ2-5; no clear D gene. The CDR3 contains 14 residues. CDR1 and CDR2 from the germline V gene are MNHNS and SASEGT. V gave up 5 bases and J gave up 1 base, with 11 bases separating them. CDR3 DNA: TGTGCCAGCAGTCCCCGACACGGCCAAGAGACCCAGTACTTC. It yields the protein CASSPRHGQETQYF.

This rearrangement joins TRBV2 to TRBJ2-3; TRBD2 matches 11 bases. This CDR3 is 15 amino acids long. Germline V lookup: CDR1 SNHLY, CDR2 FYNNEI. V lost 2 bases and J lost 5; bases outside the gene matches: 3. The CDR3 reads CASSELAGGRDTQYF. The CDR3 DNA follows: TGTGCCAGCAGTGAACTAGCGGGGGGCAGAGATACGCAGTATTTT.

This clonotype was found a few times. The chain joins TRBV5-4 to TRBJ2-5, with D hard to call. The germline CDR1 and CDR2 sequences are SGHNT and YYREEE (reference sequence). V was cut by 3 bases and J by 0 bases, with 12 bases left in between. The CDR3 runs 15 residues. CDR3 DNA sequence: TGTGCCAGCAGCTCGGCCAAAGGGTACCAAGAGACCCAGTACTTC. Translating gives CASSSAKGYQETQYF. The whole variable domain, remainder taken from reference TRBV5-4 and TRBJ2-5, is ETGVTQSPTHLIKTRGQQVTLRCSSQSGHNTVSWYQQALGQGPQFIFQYYREEENGRGNFPPRFSGLQFPNYSSELNVNALELDDSALYLCASSSAKGYQETQYFGPGTRLLVL.

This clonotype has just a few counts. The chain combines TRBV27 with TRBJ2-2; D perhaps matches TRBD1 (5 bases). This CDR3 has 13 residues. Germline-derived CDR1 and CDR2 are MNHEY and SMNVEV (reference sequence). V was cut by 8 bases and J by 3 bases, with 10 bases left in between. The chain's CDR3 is CASQGFDTGELFF. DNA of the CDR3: TGTGCCAGCCAGGGATTCGACACCGGGGAGCTGTTTTTT.

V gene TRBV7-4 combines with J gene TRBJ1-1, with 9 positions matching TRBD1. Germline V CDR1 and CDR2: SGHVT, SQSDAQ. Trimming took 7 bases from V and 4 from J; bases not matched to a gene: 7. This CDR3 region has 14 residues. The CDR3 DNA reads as TGTGCCAGCACCCGGACAGGGGAAGGCACTGAAGCTTTCTTT. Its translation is CASTRTGEGTEAFF.

CDR3 DNA sequence: TGTGCCAGCAGCGAACCGTGGACGGGAAAAGCTTTCTTT. This sequence encodes CASSEPWTGKAFF. The V call is TRBV7-2, the J call TRBJ1-1; no clear D gene. The CDR3 runs 13 residues. Germline-derived CDR1 and CDR2 are SGHTA and FQGNSA. Trimming cost V 5 bases and J 9 bases, with 16 bases left between them.

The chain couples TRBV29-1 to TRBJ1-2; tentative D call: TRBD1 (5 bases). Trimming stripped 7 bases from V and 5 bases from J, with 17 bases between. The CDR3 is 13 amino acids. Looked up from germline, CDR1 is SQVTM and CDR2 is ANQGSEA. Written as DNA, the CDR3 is TGCAGCGCCGGGGCCGCCCAGGGATATGGCTACACCTTC. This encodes CSAGAAQGYGYTF. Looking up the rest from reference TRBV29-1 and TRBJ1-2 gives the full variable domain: SAVISQKPSRDICQRGTSLTIQCQVDSQVTMMFWYRQQPGQSLTLIATANQGSEATYESGFVIDKFPISRPNLTFSTLTVSNMSPEDSSIYLCSAGAAQGYGYTFGSGTRLTVV.

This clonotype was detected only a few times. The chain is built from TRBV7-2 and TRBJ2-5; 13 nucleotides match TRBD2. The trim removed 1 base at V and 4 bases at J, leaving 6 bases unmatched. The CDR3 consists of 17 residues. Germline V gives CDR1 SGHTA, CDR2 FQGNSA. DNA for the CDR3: TGTGCCAGCAGCTTAGGACTAGCGGGAGGCGTTGGAGAGACCCAGTACTTC. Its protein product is CASSLGLAGGVGETQYF.

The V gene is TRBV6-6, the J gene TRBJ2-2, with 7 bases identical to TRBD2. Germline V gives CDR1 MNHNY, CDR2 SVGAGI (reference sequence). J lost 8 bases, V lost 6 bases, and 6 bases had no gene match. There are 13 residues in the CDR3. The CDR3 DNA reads TGTGCCAGCAGCGGACTAGAAGCTGGGGAGCTGTTTTTT. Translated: CASSGLEAGELFF.

The CDR3 here is CASSSGNGETQYF. The CDR3 DNA reads TGCGCCAGCAGTTCCGGGAATGGCGAGACCCAGTACTTC. The chain employs TRBV5-1 and TRBJ2-5, with a weak D call TRBD2 (5 bases). Trimming removed 5 bases from V and 5 bases from J, with 13 bases in between. CDR3 size: 13 residues. Germline assignment: CDR1 SGHRS and CDR2 YFSETQ.